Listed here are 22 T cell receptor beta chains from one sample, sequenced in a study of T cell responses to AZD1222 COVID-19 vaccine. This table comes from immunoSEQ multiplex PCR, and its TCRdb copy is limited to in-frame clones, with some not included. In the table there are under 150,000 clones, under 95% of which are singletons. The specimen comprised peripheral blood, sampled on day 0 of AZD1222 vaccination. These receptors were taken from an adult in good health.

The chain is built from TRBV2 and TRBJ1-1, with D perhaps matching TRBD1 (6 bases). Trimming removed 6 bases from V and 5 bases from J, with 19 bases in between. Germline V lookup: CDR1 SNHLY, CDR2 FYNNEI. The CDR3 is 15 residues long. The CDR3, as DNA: TGTGCCAGCAGAACACAGGGACGGGAGAATACTGAAGCTTTCTTT. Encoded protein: CASRTQGRENTEAFF.

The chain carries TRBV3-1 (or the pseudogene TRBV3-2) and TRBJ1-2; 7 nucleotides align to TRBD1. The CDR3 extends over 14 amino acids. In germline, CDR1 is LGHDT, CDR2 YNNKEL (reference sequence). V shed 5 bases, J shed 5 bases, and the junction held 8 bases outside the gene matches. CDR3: CASSKDRTLYGYTF. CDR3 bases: TGTGCCAGCAGCAAGGACAGGACATTATATGGCTACACCTTC.

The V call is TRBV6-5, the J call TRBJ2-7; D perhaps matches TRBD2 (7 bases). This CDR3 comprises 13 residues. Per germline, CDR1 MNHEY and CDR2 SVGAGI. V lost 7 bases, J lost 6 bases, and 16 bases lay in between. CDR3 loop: CASNPLGGVEQYF. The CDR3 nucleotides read TGTGCCAGCAATCCACTAGGGGGGGTCGAGCAGTACTTC.

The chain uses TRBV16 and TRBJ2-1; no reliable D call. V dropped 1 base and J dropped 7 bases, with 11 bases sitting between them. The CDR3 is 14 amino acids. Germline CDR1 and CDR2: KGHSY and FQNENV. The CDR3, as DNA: TGTGCCAGCAGCCAATTGAGGAACGGGAATGAGCAGTTCTTC. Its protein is CASSQLRNGNEQFF.

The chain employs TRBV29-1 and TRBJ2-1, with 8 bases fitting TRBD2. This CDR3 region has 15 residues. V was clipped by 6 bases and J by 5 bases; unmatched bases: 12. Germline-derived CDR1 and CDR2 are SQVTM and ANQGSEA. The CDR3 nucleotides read TGCAGCGTCGTAAGGGTGGTAGCGGGACACAATGAGCAGTTCTTC. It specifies CSVVRVVAGHNEQFF.

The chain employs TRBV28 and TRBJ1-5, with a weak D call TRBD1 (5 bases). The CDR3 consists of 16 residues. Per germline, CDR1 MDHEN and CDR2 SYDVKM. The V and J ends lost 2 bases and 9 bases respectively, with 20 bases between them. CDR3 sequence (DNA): TGTGCCAGCAGTTTAAGGGGCCGAGGGTTTTTCCGGCCCCAGCATTTT. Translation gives CASSLRGRGFFRPQHF.

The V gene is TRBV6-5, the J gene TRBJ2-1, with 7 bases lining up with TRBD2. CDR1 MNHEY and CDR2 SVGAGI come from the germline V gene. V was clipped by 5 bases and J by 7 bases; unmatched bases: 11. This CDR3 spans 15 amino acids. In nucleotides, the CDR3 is TGTGCCAGCAGTACTCTCGCGGGAGTAAGGAATGAGCAGTTCTTC. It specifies CASSTLAGVRNEQFF.

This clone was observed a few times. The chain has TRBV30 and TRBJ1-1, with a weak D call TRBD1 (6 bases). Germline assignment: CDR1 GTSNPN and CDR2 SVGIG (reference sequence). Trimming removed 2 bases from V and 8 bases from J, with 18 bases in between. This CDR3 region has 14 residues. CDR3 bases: TGTGCCTGGAGTACGGACAGCTACGAACGGGAAGCTTTCTTT. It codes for CAWSTDSYEREAFF. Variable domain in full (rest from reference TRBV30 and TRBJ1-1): SQTIHQWPATLVQPVGSPLSLECTVEGTSNPNLYWYRQAAGRGLQLLFYSVGIGQISSEVPQNLSASRPQDRQFILSSKKLLLSDSGFYLCAWSTDSYEREAFFGQGTRLTVV.

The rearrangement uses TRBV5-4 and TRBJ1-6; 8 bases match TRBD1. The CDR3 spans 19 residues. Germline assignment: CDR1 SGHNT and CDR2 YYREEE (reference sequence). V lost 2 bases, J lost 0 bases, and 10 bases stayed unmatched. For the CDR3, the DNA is TGTGCCAGCAGCTTTGGGACAGGCAGATTAAGCTCCTATAATTCACCCCTCCACTTT. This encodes CASSFGTGRLSSYNSPLHF.

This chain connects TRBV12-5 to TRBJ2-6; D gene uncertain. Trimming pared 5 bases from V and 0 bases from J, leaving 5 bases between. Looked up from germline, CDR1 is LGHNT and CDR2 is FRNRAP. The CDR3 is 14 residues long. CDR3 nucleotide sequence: TGTGCTAGTGGTGCCTTCTCTGGGGCCAACGTCCTGACTTTC. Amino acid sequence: CASGAFSGANVLTF.

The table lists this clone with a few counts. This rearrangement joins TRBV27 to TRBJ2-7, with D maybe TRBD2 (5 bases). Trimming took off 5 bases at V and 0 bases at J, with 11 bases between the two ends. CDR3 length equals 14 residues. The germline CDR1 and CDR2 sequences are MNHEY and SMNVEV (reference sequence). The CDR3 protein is CASSRYGSSYEQYF. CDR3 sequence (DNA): TGTGCCAGCAGTAGATATGGGAGCTCCTACGAGCAGTACTTC.

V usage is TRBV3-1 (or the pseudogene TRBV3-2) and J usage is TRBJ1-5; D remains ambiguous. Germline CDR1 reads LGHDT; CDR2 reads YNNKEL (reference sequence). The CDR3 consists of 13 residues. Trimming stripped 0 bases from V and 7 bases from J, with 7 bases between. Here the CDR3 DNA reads TGTGCCAGCAGCCAAGAGCTGAGGCAGCCCCAGCATTTT. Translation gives CASSQELRQPQHF.

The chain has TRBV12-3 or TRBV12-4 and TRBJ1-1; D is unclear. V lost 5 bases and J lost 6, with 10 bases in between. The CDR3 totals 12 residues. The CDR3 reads CASSVGRAEAFF. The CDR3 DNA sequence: TGTGCCAGCAGTGTCGGGAGGGCTGAAGCTTTCTTT.

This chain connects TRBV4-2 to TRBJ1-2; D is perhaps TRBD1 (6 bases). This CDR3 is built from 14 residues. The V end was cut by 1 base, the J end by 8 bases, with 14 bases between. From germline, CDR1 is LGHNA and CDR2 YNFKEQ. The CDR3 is CASSQVGAPGGYTF. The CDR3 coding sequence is TGTGCCAGCAGCCAAGTGGGGGCTCCGGGGGGCTACACCTTC.

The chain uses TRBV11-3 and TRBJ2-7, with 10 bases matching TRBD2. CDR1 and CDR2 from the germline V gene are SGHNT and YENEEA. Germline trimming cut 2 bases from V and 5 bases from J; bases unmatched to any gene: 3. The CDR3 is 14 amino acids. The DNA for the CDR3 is TGTGCCAGCAGCTTATCTAGCGGGAGAAACGAGCAGTACTTC. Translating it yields CASSLSSGRNEQYF. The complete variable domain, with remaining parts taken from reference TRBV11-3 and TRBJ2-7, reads EAGVVQSPRYKIIEKKQPVAFWCNPISGHNTLYWYLQNLGQGPELLIRYENEEAVDDSQLPKDRFSAERLKGVDSTLKIQPAELGDSAVYLCASSLSSGRNEQYFGPGTRLTVT.

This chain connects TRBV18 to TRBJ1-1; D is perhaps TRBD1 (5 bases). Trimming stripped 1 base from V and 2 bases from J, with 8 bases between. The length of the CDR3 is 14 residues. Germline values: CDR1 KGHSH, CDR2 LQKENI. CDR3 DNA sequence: TGTGCCAGCTCACCACAAGGGGACAACACTGAAGCTTTCTTT. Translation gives CASSPQGDNTEAFF.

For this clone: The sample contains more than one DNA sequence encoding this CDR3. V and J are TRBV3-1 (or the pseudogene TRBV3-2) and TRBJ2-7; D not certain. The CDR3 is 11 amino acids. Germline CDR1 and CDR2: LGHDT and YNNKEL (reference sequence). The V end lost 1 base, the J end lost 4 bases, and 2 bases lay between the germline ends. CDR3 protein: CASSQGYEQYF. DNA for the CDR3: TGTGCCAGCAGCCAAGGGTACGAGCAGTACTTC.

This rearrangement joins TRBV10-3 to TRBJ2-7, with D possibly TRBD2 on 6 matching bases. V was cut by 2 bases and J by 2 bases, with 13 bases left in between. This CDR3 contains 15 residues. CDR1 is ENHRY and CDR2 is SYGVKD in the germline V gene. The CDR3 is CAISEGTQGPYEQYF. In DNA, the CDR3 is TGTGCCATCAGTGAGGGGACTCAAGGCCCCTACGAGCAGTACTTC.

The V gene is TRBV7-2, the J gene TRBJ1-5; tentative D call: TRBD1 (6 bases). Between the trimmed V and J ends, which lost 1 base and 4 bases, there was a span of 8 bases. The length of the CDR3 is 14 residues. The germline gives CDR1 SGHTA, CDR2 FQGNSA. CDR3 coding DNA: TGTGCCAGCAGCTTAGGAAGGGGGAATCAGCCCCAGCATTTT. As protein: CASSLGRGNQPQHF.

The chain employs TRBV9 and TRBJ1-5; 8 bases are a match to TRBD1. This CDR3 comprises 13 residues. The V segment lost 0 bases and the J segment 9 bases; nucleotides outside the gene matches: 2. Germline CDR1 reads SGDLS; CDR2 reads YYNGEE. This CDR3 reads CASSVDQGAPQHF. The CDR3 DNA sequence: TGTGCCAGCAGCGTAGATCAGGGGGCGCCCCAGCATTTT.

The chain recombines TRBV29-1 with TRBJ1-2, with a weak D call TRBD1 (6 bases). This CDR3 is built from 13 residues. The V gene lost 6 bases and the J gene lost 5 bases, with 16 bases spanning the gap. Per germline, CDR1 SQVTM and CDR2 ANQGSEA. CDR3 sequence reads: CSVATQGRYGYTF. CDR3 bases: TGCAGCGTCGCCACACAGGGACGATATGGCTACACCTTC.

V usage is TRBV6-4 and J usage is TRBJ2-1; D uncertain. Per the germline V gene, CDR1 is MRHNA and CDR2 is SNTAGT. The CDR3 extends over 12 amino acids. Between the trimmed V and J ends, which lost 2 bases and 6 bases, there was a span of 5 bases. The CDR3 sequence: CASSDNRNEQFF. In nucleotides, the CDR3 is TGTGCCAGCAGTGACAATCGCAATGAGCAGTTCTTC.